This T cell receptor (beta chain) emerged from a study of blood T cell repertoires in COVID-19. Looking at the study overall: The United States, Italy and Spain provided the acute and convalescent COVID-19 samples. The cDNA or gDNA used as material had been derived from T cells, B-cell-depleted T cells, or PBMCs.

The junction had 9 bases not matched to a gene; V was cut back by 8 bases and J by 4 bases. Germline V CDR1 and CDR2: SNHLY, FYNNEI. CDR3 size: 15 residues. Under the authors' procedure: Estimation of nucleated cell counts was performed using reference gene primer amplification. TCRdb's copy holds only in-frame clones and misses some; the assay was immunoSEQ multiplex PCR. V and J calls plus clone size are reproduced from that table; the DNA served to infer D and trimming. The sample yields 200,000 to 300,000 clones, about 90% seen once. The J gene is TRBJ2-4, the V gene TRBV2; TRBD2 aligns across 9 bases. The sequenced sample consisted of peripheral blood. The source is a woman aged 40-49 years with acute or convalescent COVID-19. CDR3: CASHTSSGVKNIQYF. The CDR3 coding sequence is TGTGCCAGCCATACGTCTAGCGGGGTTAAAAACATTCAGTACTTC.